The source of this TCR beta chain is a study of T cell responses to AZD1222 COVID-19 vaccine (dated by TCRdb to about 2021). Regarding the research as a whole: AZD1222 recipients given second doses at about 4 weeks or at about 12 weeks were pooled, since spike-specific TCR depth and breadth were not found to differ between the two schedules. Trial participants were enrolled into age subgroups of 18-55, 56-69 and 70-plus years, which contained about 150, 27 and 61 TCR-sequenced participants, respectively. TCR sequencing was performed for 230 to 250 trial participants, of whom roughly 200 were given two doses of AZD1222 and 26 were given two doses of MenACWY control vaccine.

What the work shows at the level of the full study, not this receptor alone: In the small 56-69-year group, the increase in depth fell short of significance, most likely because of low power. No day 14 peak-response samples were available, so repertoires were characterized only after the peak T cell response. Reportedly, close to half of the unique spike-specific TCRs recognized epitopes lying outside the regions that are mutated in the B.1.351 and B.1.1.7 variants. Most participants were white British and females outnumbered males, and the authors suggested that clonal diversity may have been underestimated. Only five or six AZD1222 recipients were SARS-CoV-2 seropositive at baseline, limiting conclusions about previously exposed vaccinees. Vaccine-associated CD4 TCRs spanned the whole spike protein, with dominant responses in regions 160-218 and 743-854. Spike-specific TCR breadth and depth rose significantly after two AZD1222 doses compared with day 0 and with MenACWY recipients.

The CDR3 regions of human TCRbeta chains were analyzed by immunosequencing. On the authors' methods: Repertoire TCRs were matched against a reference library of SARS-CoV-2-specific TCRs generated with the MIRA antigen-specificity platform. Breadth meant the fraction of unique TCRs that were SARS-CoV-2-associated, whereas depth meant the fraction of total T cells that were SARS-CoV-2-associated. Using the MIRA data, each spike-specific TCR was mapped to the spike region that the TCR reacts to and placed in a CD4 or CD8 class. Log10-transformed breadth and depth values were compared by one-way ANOVA with Sidak's multiple comparisons tests. Sourced from immuneACCESS, this table was stored by TCRdb with only in-frame sequences that have V and J called. A share of the clones is absent; for the studies checked, an unresolved V gene accounts for under half, and the remainder has no known explanation. Clonal size and the V and J genes are those of that table, whereas D and trimming came from the DNA. Recorded for this sample are 99,000 or so clones; nearly 90% of them occurred a single time. The top ten clonotypes cover about 2.9% of the sample.

As to this clone: Its antigen has not been determined. No qualities accompany the bases; no much larger clone lies one base away.

V drops 4 bases and J drops 4 bases, leaving 16 bases in between. According to the germline V gene (reference sequence), CDR1 reads MNHEY and CDR2 reads SMNVEV. The CDR3 covers 15 residues, taking in both the cysteine and the phenylalanine. Only the CDR3 DNA stays, 45 bases, in frame from base 1. Sample time point, as interpreted from the label and publication: baseline before first vaccination. Vaccinee samples came from UK trials COV001 and COV002, including a single-blind randomized controlled phase 2/3 trial of AZD1222 (ChAdOx1 nCoV-19) in healthy adults. For TCRbeta chain sequencing, PBMC samples from trial participants were taken at day 0 and at day 28 after the second dose.

This TCR came from an adult in good health. This receptor chain uses TRBV27 and TRBJ1-2, with a weak D call of TRBD1 (6 bases match). This specimen consisted of peripheral blood, obtained on day 0 of AZD1222 vaccination. The DNA is as follows: TGTGCCAGCAGTTCAGGGGCAGGGGAAGTCTATGGCTACACCTTC. Its amino acids are CASSSGAGEVYGYTF.